Below are 11 T cell receptor beta chains sequenced from a single sample in a study of blood T cell repertoires in COVID-19. Method: immunoSEQ multiplex PCR; TCRdb's copy keeps in-frame clones and lacks some. The sample lists 210,000 or so clones, just under 80% occurring once. Sequencing input: peripheral blood. These receptors came from a woman over 75 with active or convalescent COVID-19.

This clone was seen at least ten times. This sequence joins TRBV7-2 and TRBJ2-2; weak D call: TRBD1 (5 bases). The CDR3 runs 14 residues. V was trimmed by 3 bases and J by 2 bases, leaving 7 bases between them. CDR1 SGHTA and CDR2 FQGNSA come from the germline V gene. CDR3 coding DNA: TGTGCCAGCAGCTTTGACAGAAACACCGGGGAGCTGTTTTTT. Translating it yields CASSFDRNTGELFF.

The rearrangement links TRBV20-1 to TRBJ1-1; D uncertain. Germline CDR1 is DFQATT and CDR2 is SNEGSKA (reference sequence). There are 12 residues in the CDR3. Trimming removed 3 bases at V and 4 bases at J, with 9 bases between. This CDR3 is CSASREFTEAFF. CDR3 DNA: TGCAGTGCTAGTCGGGAGTTCACTGAAGCTTTCTTT.

On this clone: Other DNA sequences in the same sample also yield this CDR3. The chain carries TRBV29-1 and TRBJ2-5, with D perhaps matching TRBD2 (7 bases). The V gene lost 3 bases and the J gene lost 5 bases, with 10 bases spanning the gap. Looked up from germline, CDR1 is SQVTM and CDR2 is ANQGSEA. The CDR3 is 12 amino acids. The CDR3 sequence: CSVDGGRETQYF. In DNA form, the CDR3 reads TGCAGCGTTGACGGGGGGCGGGAGACCCAGTACTTC.

This rearrangement joins TRBV3-1 (or the pseudogene TRBV3-2) to TRBJ2-1; TRBD1 matches at 8 bases. Germline V lookup: CDR1 LGHDT, CDR2 YNNKEL (reference sequence). Trimming removed 4 bases from V and 3 bases from J; junction bases left unmatched: 8. The CDR3 has 16 amino acids. In nucleotides, the CDR3 is TGTGCCAGCAGCCCTACTGGACAGGGCAACTACAATGAGCAGTTCTTC. Translation: CASSPTGQGNYNEQFF.

This sequence joins TRBV5-6 and TRBJ2-1, with no clear D. Trimming shortened V by 3 bases and J by 8 bases, and 9 bases separated the two germline ends. The CDR3 runs to 12 residues. Germline V gene data show CDR1 as SGHDT and CDR2 as YYEEEE. The CDR3 DNA reads TGTGCCAGCAGCTCCGTAGTCCATGAGCAGTTCTTC. Translation gives CASSSVVHEQFF.

The chain uses TRBV2 and TRBJ2-5, with D perhaps TRBD1 (7 bases). The CDR3 runs 13 residues. Germline CDR1 is SNHLY and CDR2 is FYNNEI. V lost 3 bases and J lost 8, with 13 bases in between. CDR3 region: CASSDRGVGTQYF. The CDR3 coding sequence is TGTGCCAGCAGTGACAGGGGGGTCGGAACCCAGTACTTC.

The genes are TRBV28 and TRBJ2-1; 11 bases are a match to TRBD2. The germline CDR1 and CDR2 sequences are MDHEN and SYDVKM. This CDR3 comprises 15 residues. V trimming: 6 bases; J trimming: 3 bases; junction bases outside the gene matches: 4. Written as DNA, the CDR3 is TGTGCCAGCAGGCCCGGGACTAGCGGCTACAATGAGCAGTTCTTC. It codes for CASRPGTSGYNEQFF.

V usage is TRBV27 and J usage is TRBJ2-3; 13 bases agree with TRBD2. The V segment lost 10 bases and the J segment 7 bases; nucleotides outside the gene matches: 8. Germline lookup yields CDR1 MNHEY and CDR2 SMNVEV (reference sequence). The CDR3 spans 14 residues. The CDR3 spells CATQGLAGLHTQYF. The CDR3, as DNA: TGTGCCACCCAGGGACTAGCGGGGCTACATACGCAGTATTTT.

This chain joins TRBV9 and TRBJ1-2, with D perhaps matching TRBD1 (5 bases). V was shortened by 0 bases and J by 4 bases, with 10 bases between the two germline ends. The CDR3 totals 14 residues. Per germline, CDR1 SGDLS and CDR2 YYNGEE. The CDR3 region is CASSVDKGPYGYTF. The DNA for the CDR3 is TGTGCCAGCAGCGTAGATAAGGGGCCCTATGGCTACACCTTC.

The chain recombines TRBV7-7 with TRBJ2-2, with TRBD1 matching over 8 bases. The CDR3 is 17 residues long. V gave up 6 bases and J gave up 2 bases; unmatched junction bases: 11. Germline assignment: CDR1 SSHAT and CDR2 FNYEAQ (reference sequence). CDR3 bases: TGTGCCAGCAGTAAACGCACCGGGACAGGCAACACCGGGGAGCTGTTTTTT. Residues: CASSKRTGTGNTGELFF.

The rearrangement links TRBV19 to TRBJ1-2, with 11 bases that match TRBD1. V shed 4 bases and J 4 bases; nucleotides not matched to a gene: 11. The CDR3 covers 17 residues. CDR1 is LNHDA, CDR2 SQIVND, per germline (reference sequence). The CDR3 sequence: CASSTRTGGVLGYGYTF. DNA of the CDR3: TGTGCCAGTAGTACCAGGACAGGGGGCGTTTTAGGCTATGGCTACACCTTC.